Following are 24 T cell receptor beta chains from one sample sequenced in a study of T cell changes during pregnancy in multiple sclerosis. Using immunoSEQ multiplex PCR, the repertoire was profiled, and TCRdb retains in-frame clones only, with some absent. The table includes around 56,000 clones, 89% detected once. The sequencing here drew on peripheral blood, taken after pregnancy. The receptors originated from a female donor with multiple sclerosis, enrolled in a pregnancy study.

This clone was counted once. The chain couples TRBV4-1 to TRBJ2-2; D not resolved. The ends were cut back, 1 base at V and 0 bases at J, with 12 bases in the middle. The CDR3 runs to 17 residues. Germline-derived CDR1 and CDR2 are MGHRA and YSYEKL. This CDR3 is CASSQGLSNPNTGELFF. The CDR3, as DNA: TGCGCCAGCAGCCAAGGGCTGTCGAATCCGAACACCGGGGAGCTGTTTTTT.

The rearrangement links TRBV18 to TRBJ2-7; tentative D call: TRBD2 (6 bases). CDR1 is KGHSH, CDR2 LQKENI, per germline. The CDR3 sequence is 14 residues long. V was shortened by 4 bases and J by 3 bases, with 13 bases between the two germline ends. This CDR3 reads CASSQGLVSYEQYF. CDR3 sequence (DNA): TGTGCCAGCTCACAGGGACTGGTTAGCTACGAGCAGTACTTC.

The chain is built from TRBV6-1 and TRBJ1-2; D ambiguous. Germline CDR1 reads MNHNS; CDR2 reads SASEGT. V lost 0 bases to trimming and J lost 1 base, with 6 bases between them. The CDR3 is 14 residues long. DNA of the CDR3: TGTGCCAGCAGTGAAGCGTCGGGTAACTATGGCTACACCTTC. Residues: CASSEASGNYGYTF.

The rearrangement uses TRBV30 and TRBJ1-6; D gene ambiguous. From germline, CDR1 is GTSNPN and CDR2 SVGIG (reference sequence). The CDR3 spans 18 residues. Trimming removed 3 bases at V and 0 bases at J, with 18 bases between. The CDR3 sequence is CAWSRVGVTSSYNSPLHF. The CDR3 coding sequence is TGTGCCTGGAGCCGGGTCGGGGTGACGAGCTCCTATAATTCACCCCTCCACTTT.

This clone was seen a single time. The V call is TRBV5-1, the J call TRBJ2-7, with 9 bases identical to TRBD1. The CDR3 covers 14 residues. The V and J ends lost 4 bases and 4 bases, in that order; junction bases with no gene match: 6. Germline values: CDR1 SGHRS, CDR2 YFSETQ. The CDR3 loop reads CASSNQTGGYEQYF. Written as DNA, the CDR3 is TGCGCCAGCAGCAACCAGACAGGGGGGTACGAGCAGTACTTC.

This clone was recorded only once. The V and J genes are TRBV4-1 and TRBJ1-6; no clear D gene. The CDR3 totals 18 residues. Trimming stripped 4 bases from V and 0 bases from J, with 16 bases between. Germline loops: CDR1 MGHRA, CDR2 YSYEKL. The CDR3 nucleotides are TGCGCCAGCAGCCCAACGAGAGCGTCGAGCTCCTATAATTCACCCCTCCACTTT. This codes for CASSPTRASSSYNSPLHF.

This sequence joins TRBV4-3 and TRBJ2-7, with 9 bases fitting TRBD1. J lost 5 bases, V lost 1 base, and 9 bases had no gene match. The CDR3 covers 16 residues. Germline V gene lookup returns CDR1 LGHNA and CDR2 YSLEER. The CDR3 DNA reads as TGCGCCAGCAGCCAAGCTAGAGGGACAGGGATCCACGAGCAGTACTTC. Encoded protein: CASSQARGTGIHEQYF.

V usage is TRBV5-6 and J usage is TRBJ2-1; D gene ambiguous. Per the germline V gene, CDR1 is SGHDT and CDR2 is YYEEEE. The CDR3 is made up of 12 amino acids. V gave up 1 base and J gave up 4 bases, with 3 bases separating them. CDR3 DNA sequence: TGTGCCAGCAGCTTGTATTACAATGAGCAGTTCTTC. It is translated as CASSLYYNEQFF.

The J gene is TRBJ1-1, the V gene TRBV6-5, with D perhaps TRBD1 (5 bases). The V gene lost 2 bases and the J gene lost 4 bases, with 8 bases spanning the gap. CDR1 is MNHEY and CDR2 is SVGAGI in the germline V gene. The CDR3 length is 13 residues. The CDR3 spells CASSYPGGTEAFF. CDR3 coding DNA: TGTGCCAGCAGTTACCCGGGGGGCACTGAAGCTTTCTTT.

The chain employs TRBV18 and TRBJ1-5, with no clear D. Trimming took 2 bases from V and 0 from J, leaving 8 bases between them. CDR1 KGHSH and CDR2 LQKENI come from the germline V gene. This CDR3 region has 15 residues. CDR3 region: CASSPEQTSNQPQHF. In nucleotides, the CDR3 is TGTGCCAGCTCACCAGAACAGACTAGCAATCAGCCCCAGCATTTT.

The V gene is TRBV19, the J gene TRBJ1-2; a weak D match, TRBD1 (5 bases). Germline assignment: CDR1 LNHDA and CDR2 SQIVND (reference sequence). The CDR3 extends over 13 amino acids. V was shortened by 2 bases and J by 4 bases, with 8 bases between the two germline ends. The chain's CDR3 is CASSIPGIYGYTF. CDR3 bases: TGTGCCAGTAGTATACCAGGGATCTATGGCTACACCTTC.

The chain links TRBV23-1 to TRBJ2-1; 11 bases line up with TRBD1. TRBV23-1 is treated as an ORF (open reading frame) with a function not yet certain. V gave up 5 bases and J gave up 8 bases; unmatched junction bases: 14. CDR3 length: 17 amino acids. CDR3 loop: CASSETIRTGGGDEQFF. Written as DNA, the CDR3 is TGCGCCAGCAGTGAAACAATCAGGACAGGGGGCGGGGATGAGCAGTTCTTC.

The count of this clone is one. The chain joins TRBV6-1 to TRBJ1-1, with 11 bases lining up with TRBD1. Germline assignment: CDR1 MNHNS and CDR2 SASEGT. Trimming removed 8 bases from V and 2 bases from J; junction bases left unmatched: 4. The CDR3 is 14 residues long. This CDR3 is CASLGTGGNTEAFF. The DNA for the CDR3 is TGTGCCAGCTTGGGGACAGGGGGAAACACTGAAGCTTTCTTT.

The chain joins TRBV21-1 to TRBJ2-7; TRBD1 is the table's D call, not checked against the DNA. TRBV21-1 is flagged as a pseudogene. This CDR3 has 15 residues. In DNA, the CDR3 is TGTGCCAGCAGCAAAGGAAACAGGGAAGGCTACGAGCAGTACTTC. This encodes CASSKGNREGYEQYF.

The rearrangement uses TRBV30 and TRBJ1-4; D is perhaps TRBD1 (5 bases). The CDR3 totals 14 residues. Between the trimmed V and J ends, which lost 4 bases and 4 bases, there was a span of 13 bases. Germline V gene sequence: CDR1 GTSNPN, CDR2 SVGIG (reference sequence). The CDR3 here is CAWTRGGSNEKLFF. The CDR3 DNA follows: TGTGCCTGGACCCGCGGGGGAAGTAATGAAAAACTGTTTTTT.

DNA for the CDR3: TGTGCCAGCAGTTTATCTGAGGCAGGGGGCCTCACTGAAGCTTTCTTT. Translating it yields CASSLSEAGGLTEAFF. The chain recombines TRBV27 with TRBJ1-1; 8 nucleotides line up with TRBD1. The germline V gene has CDR1 MNHEY and CDR2 SMNVEV (reference sequence). The CDR3 runs to 16 residues. The ends lost 0 bases at V and 4 bases at J; junction bases unmatched: 7.

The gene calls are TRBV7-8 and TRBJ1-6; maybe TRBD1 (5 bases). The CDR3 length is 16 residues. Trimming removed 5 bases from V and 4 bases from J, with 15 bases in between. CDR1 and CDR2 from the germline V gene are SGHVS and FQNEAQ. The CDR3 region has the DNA TGTGCCAGCAGCGGGCAGCTGACAGAATATAATTCACCCCTCCACTTT. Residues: CASSGQLTEYNSPLHF.

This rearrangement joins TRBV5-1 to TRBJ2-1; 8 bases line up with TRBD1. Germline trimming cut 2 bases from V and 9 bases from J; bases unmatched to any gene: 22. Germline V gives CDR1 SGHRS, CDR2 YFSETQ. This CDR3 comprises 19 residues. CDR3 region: CASSFTGDFLGQGKSEQFF. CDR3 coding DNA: TGCGCCAGCAGCTTCACCGGGGATTTTCTTGGACAGGGAAAGAGTGAGCAGTTCTTC.

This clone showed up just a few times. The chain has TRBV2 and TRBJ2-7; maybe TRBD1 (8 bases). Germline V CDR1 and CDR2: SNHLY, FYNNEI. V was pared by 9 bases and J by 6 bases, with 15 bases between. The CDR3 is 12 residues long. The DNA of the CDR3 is TGTGCCAGTAGGACAGGGAGGGTCGAGCAGTACTTC. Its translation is CASRTGRVEQYF. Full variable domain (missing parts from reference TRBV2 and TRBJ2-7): EPEVTQTPSHQVTQMGQEVILRCVPISNHLYFYWYRQILGQKVEFLVSFYNNEISEKSEIFDDQFSVERPDGSNFTLKIRSTKLEDSAMYFCASRTGRVEQYFGPGTRLTVT.

The CDR3 nucleotides are TGTGCCAGCAGCCCCGTTACAGGGATCGGCTACACCTTC. It encodes CASSPVTGIGYTF. This rearrangement joins TRBV11-1 to TRBJ1-2, with D possibly matching TRBD1 (6 bases). Trimming pared 5 bases from V and 8 bases from J, leaving 15 bases between. The CDR3 is 13 residues long. Germline V gene sequence: CDR1 SGHAT, CDR2 FQDESV (reference sequence).

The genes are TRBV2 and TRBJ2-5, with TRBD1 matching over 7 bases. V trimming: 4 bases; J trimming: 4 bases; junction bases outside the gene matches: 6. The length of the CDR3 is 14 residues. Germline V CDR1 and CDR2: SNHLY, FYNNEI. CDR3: CASSGGTVGETQYF. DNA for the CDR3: TGTGCCAGCAGTGGGGGGACAGTGGGAGAGACCCAGTACTTC.

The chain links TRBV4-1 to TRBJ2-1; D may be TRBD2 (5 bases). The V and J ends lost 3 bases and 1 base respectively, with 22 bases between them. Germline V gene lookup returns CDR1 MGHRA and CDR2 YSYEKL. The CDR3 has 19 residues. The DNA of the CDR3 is TGCGCCAGCAGCCAGGCGCTTCGCGGGTCTCAGAGGTCCTACAATGAGCAGTTCTTC. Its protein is CASSQALRGSQRSYNEQFF.

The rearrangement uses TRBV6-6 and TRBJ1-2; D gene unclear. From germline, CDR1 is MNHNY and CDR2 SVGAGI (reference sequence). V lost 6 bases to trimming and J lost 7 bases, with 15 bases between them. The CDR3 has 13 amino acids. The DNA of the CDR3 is TGTGCCAGCAGCCCCTCGGGTGTAAGTGGCTACACCTTC. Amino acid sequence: CASSPSGVSGYTF.

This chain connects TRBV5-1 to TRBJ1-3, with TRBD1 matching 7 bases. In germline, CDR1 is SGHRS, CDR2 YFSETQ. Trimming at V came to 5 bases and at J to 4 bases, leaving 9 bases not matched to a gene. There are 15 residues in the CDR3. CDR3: CASREGAHPGNTIYF. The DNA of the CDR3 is TGCGCCAGCAGGGAGGGGGCGCATCCAGGAAACACCATATATTTT.